What follows describes a single T cell receptor (beta chain). What it recognizes is unknown. The germline V gene encodes CDR1 LNHDA and CDR2 SQIVND (reference sequence). With 3 bases clipped from V and 2 bases from J, the junction kept 7 bases outside the gene matches. The CDR3 is 15 residues long. It was with 60 Vbeta and 13 Jbeta primers that the PCR ran. Profiled with immunoSEQ multiplex PCR; TCRdb holds only in-frame clones, not every one. The table lists 75,000 to 95,000 clones, under 80% of them singletons. The data derive from a study of cytomegalovirus exposure and HLA in healthy donors. The study, taken as a whole, reports: Clonal expansion was found to be greater in HLA-associated TCR beta chains than in equally common others in a later analysis. In a later analysis, donors in an Asian-associated ancestry cluster reportedly had fewer N-insertions in productive TCRs than the cohort mean. In a later analysis, across HLA loci, associated TCR counts were highest for DRB1, lowest for HLA-C.

This TCR was recovered from a woman aged 25 to 39 in good health and CMV-seronegative. Material for sequencing was PBMCs. V and J are TRBV19 and TRBJ2-7; 7 bases fit TRBD1. CDR3 sequence reads: CASSINRGRAYEQYF. The CDR3 DNA reads as TGTGCCAGTAGTATTAACAGGGGAAGGGCCTACGAGCAGTACTTC.